This T cell receptor beta chain was sequenced for a study of T cell responses to AZD1222 COVID-19 vaccine. Study-wide points: Just a handful of AZD1222 recipients tested seropositive at baseline. CD4 TCRs covered the whole spike, strongest at regions 160-218 and 743-854. Spike-specific TCRs gained breadth and depth after people received two AZD1222 doses.

V trimming: 4 bases; J trimming: 4 bases; junction bases outside the gene matches: 7. CDR3 length: 15 residues. Concerning this clone: Its antigen remains unidentified.

Sequenced by immunoSEQ multiplex PCR; TCRdb stores in-frame clones only, minus some. Counted here are tens of thousands of clones, roughly 90% occurring once; the ten biggest clones make up more than 14%. Both about-4-week and about-12-week second-dose recipients were combined. The material was peripheral blood, obtained 28 days after the second AZD1222 dose. This clonotype originated in an adult who received the AZD1222 COVID-19 vaccine. J is TRBJ2-7 and V is TRBV5-3; 11 nucleotides align to TRBD2. TRBV5-3 is noted as an ORF with a role that remains uncertain. The CDR3 sequence: CARSLLAGGPYEQYF. The CDR3 DNA sequence: TGTGCCAGAAGCCTCCTAGCGGGAGGACCATACGAGCAGTACTTC.